This TCR beta chain was found in a study of blood T cell repertoires in COVID-19. Study in general: The analysed material was cDNA or gDNA that came from T cells, B-cell-depleted T cells, or PBMCs.

The CDR3 contains 11 residues. Germline CDR1 DFQATT, CDR2 SNEGSKA (reference sequence). Trimming took 7 bases from V and 8 from J, leaving 12 bases between them. Original processing methods: Nucleated cell number was recorded as an estimate derived from reference gene primer amplification. Assay: immunoSEQ multiplex PCR; the TCRdb copy retains only in-frame clones and omits some. The V and J calls and the clone size are those of that table, but D and trimming were determined from the DNA. The repertoire holds a few hundred thousand clones, with about nine tenths as singletons. The TCR originated in a middle-aged man with acute or convalescent COVID-19. This chain uses TRBV20-1 with TRBJ2-4; the D is unclear. The sequenced material came from peripheral blood. The CDR3 sequence: CSVAGPDIQYF. CDR3 bases: TGCAGTGTGGCAGGTCCGGACATTCAGTACTTC.